Presented here are 26 T cell receptor beta chains from one specimen sequenced in a study of spatial heterogeneity in lung cancer (dated by TCRdb to the late 2010s). The library was built by means of 5' RACE. Sequencing took place on a NextSeq 500. TCRdb itself trimmed the public reads at Q25 with fastp, ran MiXCR and retained productive beta chains. One record per CDR3 amino acid sequence lists the most common genes and DNA. Counted in this sample were 6,900 or so distinct CDR3 sequences; about 3.9% of them appeared once. The top ten clonotypes cover around 25% of the sample. The sample's time point label is to be understood as: sample taken at primary tumor resection. Whole RNA extracted from tumor and nontumor lung tissue, or from cryopreserved PBMC samples, was used for TCR sequencing without cell sorting. The sequencing here drew on normal lung tissue next to the tumor, taken at surgery. All receptors derive from a female donor with early-stage non-small cell lung cancer.

This clonotype was seen at least ten times. This sequence joins TRBV28 and TRBJ1-1; a weak D match, TRBD1 (6 bases). The CDR3 runs to 13 residues. Germline V lookup: CDR1 MDHEN, CDR2 SYDVKM. With 2 bases removed from V and 8 bases from J, the gap between germline ends came to 12 bases. The CDR3 spells CASSLPGGREAFF. The CDR3, as DNA: TGTGCCAGCAGTTTACCGGGGGGGCGAGAAGCTTTCTTT.

This clonotype was found many times. The chain employs TRBV11-1 and TRBJ1-2, with a tentative D call TRBD1 (6 bases). The CDR3 totals 12 residues. The V end was cut by 5 bases, the J end by 5 bases, with 9 bases between. Looked up from germline, CDR1 is SGHAT and CDR2 is FQDESV (reference sequence). The CDR3 DNA reads as TGTGCCAGCAGCCGGGACATTTATGGCTACACCTTC. Its translation is CASSRDIYGYTF.

In this sample, this clonotype turned up many times. The CDR3 nucleotides are TGTGCCAGCAGCCAAGATAACCTCGAGCAGCTGTTTTTT. Encoded protein: CASSQDNLEQLFF. This chain joins TRBV14 and TRBJ2-2; unclear D gene. The V gene lost 0 bases and the J gene lost 12 bases, with 11 bases spanning the gap. This CDR3 comprises 13 residues. CDR1 is SGHDN, CDR2 FVKESK, per germline.

This clonotype was picked up many times. V and J are TRBV6-2 or TRBV6-3 and TRBJ2-5; TRBD2 aligns across 10 bases. The V and J ends lost 5 bases and 2 bases, in that order; junction bases with no gene match: 5. CDR1 is MNHEY and CDR2 is SVGEGT in the germline V gene. The CDR3 has 15 amino acids. CDR3 sequence reads: CASSGERGGQETQYF. The CDR3 nucleotides are TGTGCCAGCAGTGGGGAGCGGGGGGGACAAGAGACCCAGTACTTC.

This clonotype is judged medium-sized. The CDR3 region has the DNA TGTGCCAGCAGTTTTCTAGCTGGTACAGATACGCAGTATTTT. It is translated as CASSFLAGTDTQYF. The chain recombines TRBV28 with TRBJ2-3; tentatively, D is TRBD2 (5 bases). From germline, CDR1 is MDHEN and CDR2 SYDVKM. Trimming removed 3 bases from V and 3 bases from J, with 10 bases in between. The CDR3 sequence is 14 residues long.

This clonotype came up many times. The chain links TRBV29-1 to TRBJ1-4; TRBD1 is a possible D gene (5 bases). Trimming cost V 4 bases and J 8 bases, with 14 bases left between them. The CDR3 has 13 residues. In germline, CDR1 is SQVTM, CDR2 ANQGSEA. CDR3 sequence: CSVGEGLGEKLFF. CDR3 bases: TGCAGCGTTGGCGAGGGGCTCGGGGAAAAACTGTTTTTT.

At least ten counts were recorded for this clonotype. The chain carries TRBV20-1 and TRBJ1-5, with 9 bases matching TRBD1. V was pared by 6 bases and J by 2 bases, with 8 bases of the junction left unmatched. The CDR3 is made up of 15 amino acids. CDR1 and CDR2 (germline): DFQATT, SNEGSKA (reference sequence). CDR3 coding DNA: TGCAGTGCAGGAGGGGACAGGGAGGGCAATCAGCCCCAGCATTTT. Amino acids: CSAGGDREGNQPQHF.

In this sample, this clonotype is medium-sized (0.01 to 0.1%). This chain links TRBV6-2 or TRBV6-3 with TRBJ1-2; D is uncertain. CDR1 is MNHEY, CDR2 SVGEGT, per germline. The CDR3 covers 13 residues. V was clipped by 3 bases and J by 3 bases, with 8 bases between them. The CDR3 is CASSYQPDYGYTF. The CDR3 DNA reads as TGTGCCAGCAGTTATCAACCGGACTATGGCTACACCTTC.

There are many counts of this clonotype. The V and J genes are TRBV3-1 and TRBJ1-6, with TRBD1 identical over 9 bases. Germline V gene lookup returns CDR1 LGHDT and CDR2 YNNKEL (reference sequence). The V and J ends lost 1 base and 12 bases, in that order; junction bases with no gene match: 4. This CDR3 is built from 14 residues. CDR3 nucleotide sequence: TGTGCCAGCAGCCAAGGGACAGGGGAGGGACCCCTCCACTTT. It encodes CASSQGTGEGPLHF.

By share, this clonotype counts as medium-sized. The genes are TRBV12-5 and TRBJ1-6, with unresolved D. Trimming took off 5 bases at V and 8 bases at J, with 19 bases between the two ends. The CDR3 runs 16 residues. Germline V CDR1 and CDR2: LGHNT, FRNRAP. CDR3 residues: CASGTERDLGHSPLHF. CDR3 DNA: TGTGCTAGTGGTACCGAGCGGGATTTGGGTCATTCACCCCTCCACTTT.

This clonotype was found many times. V usage is TRBV20-1 and J usage is TRBJ1-2; possible D gene TRBD1, 5 bases. Trimming took off 2 bases at V and 0 bases at J, with 10 bases between the two ends. The CDR3 is 14 residues long. Germline V gene lookup returns CDR1 DFQATT and CDR2 SNEGSKA (reference sequence). In nucleotides, the CDR3 is TGCAGTGCTAGACGACAGACCTCTAACTATGGCTACACCTTC. Translating gives CSARRQTSNYGYTF.

This clonotype was seen at least ten times. V and J are TRBV2 and TRBJ2-3, with D perhaps TRBD2 (5 bases). CDR3 length: 13 amino acids. Germline V CDR1 and CDR2: SNHLY, FYNNEI. Deletions cut 4 bases from V and 1 base from J, with 6 bases between. CDR3 region: CASSGTGTDTQYF. Here the CDR3 DNA reads TGTGCCAGCAGTGGGACTGGCACAGATACGCAGTATTTT.

In its sample, this clonotype is medium-sized. The V and J genes are TRBV2 and TRBJ1-4; D unclear. The CDR3 runs 12 residues. Trimming stripped 5 bases from V and 7 bases from J, with 8 bases between. The germline V gene has CDR1 SNHLY and CDR2 FYNNEI. The CDR3 DNA reads TGTGCCAGCAGTATTAAGAGTGAAAAACTGTTTTTT. This codes for CASSIKSEKLFF. The full variable domain, rest sourced from reference TRBV2 and TRBJ1-4, is EPEVTQTPSHQVTQMGQEVILRCVPISNHLYFYWYRQILGQKVEFLVSFYNNEISEKSEIFDDQFSVERPDGSNFTLKIRSTKLEDSAMYFCASSIKSEKLFFGSGTQLSVL.

This clonotype came up many times. This sequence joins TRBV6-2 or TRBV6-3 and TRBJ1-1, with D possibly matching TRBD1 (5 bases). The CDR3 runs 15 residues. CDR1 and CDR2 from the germline V gene are MNHEY and SVGEGT. V was pared by 7 bases and J by 2 bases, with 17 bases between. CDR3: CASITTGRLNTEAFF. CDR3 DNA: TGTGCCAGCATTACCACGGGACGGTTAAACACTGAAGCTTTCTTT.

This clonotype was counted at least ten times. The J gene is TRBJ1-1, the V gene TRBV6-5; D may be TRBD1 (6 bases). The CDR3 spans 12 residues. Trimming cost V 5 bases and J 7 bases, with 11 bases left between them. Germline CDR1 reads MNHEY; CDR2 reads SVGAGI. CDR3 in DNA: TGTGCCAGCAGTGATGAGGGGGGTGAAGCTTTCTTT. Protein product: CASSDEGGEAFF.

By share, this clonotype counts as medium-sized. The V call is TRBV20-1, the J call TRBJ2-1; D not certain. The CDR3 has 14 amino acids. Per germline, CDR1 DFQATT and CDR2 SNEGSKA (reference sequence). Trimming removed 3 bases from V and 0 bases from J, with 9 bases in between. The CDR3 loop is CSASWLDSYNEQFF. CDR3 coding DNA: TGCAGTGCTAGTTGGCTAGACTCCTACAATGAGCAGTTCTTC.

The sample holds many counts of this clonotype. V gene TRBV12-3 or TRBV12-4 combines with J gene TRBJ2-2; D is perhaps TRBD1 or TRBD2 (7 bases each). V was cut by 8 bases and J by 3 bases, with 16 bases left in between. CDR3 length: 15 amino acids. This chain's CDR3 is CASPRGGVDTGELFF. The DNA for the CDR3 is TGTGCCAGCCCCAGGGGGGGGGTTGACACCGGGGAGCTGTTTTTT.

By share, this clonotype ranks as medium-sized (0.01 to 0.1%). The V gene is TRBV29-1, the J gene TRBJ1-4; possible D gene TRBD1, 5 bases. V was trimmed by 0 bases and J by 9 bases, leaving 11 bases between them. The V gene's germline CDR1 is SQVTM and CDR2 ANQGSEA. The CDR3 has 13 residues. CDR3 nucleotides: TGCAGCGTTGAAGAGATCGACAGCCAAAAACTGTTTTTT. Amino acid sequence: CSVEEIDSQKLFF.

In its sample, this clonotype was seen many times. The chain combines TRBV3-1 with TRBJ1-6, with 7 bases that match TRBD1. The CDR3 totals 16 residues. V trimming: 0 bases; J trimming: 4 bases; junction bases outside the gene matches: 3. Germline values: CDR1 LGHDT, CDR2 YNNKEL (reference sequence). The CDR3 bases are TGTGCCAGCAGCCAAGATAGGGGGCAATATAATTCACCCCTCCACTTT. It translates to CASSQDRGQYNSPLHF.

This chain uses TRBV20-1 with TRBJ2-3, with 7 bases identical to TRBD2. The CDR3 loop spans 14 amino acids. CDR1 DFQATT and CDR2 SNEGSKA come from the germline V gene (reference sequence). V shed 0 bases and J 4 bases; nucleotides not matched to a gene: 4. In DNA form, the CDR3 reads TGCAGTGCTAGAGATAGCCGGGGGGCAGATACGCAGTATTTT. Its protein product is CSARDSRGADTQYF.

In its sample, this clonotype is medium-sized. The chain links TRBV19 to TRBJ2-1; 9 bases map to TRBD2. This CDR3 is 15 amino acids long. Germline V gene sequence: CDR1 LNHDA, CDR2 SQIVND (reference sequence). The V gene end was trimmed by 6 bases and the J gene end by 8 bases; junction bases not matched to a gene: 11. CDR3 sequence reads: CASSLRRGGEDEQFF. CDR3 sequence (DNA): TGTGCCAGTAGCCTGCGGCGGGGGGGCGAAGATGAGCAGTTCTTC.

In its sample, this clonotype was seen many times. The rearrangement joins TRBV7-6 to TRBJ2-5; 9 bases line up with TRBD1. The CDR3 has 17 residues. CDR1 is SGHVS, CDR2 FNYEAQ, per germline. J gave up 5 bases and V 0 bases, and 10 bases lay outside the gene matches. CDR3 region: CASSLARQGQGRETQYF. CDR3 nucleotides: TGTGCCAGCAGCTTAGCGCGTCAAGGACAGGGGAGGGAGACCCAGTACTTC.

This clonotype showed up many times. The chain links TRBV7-2 to TRBJ1-1; D gene unclear. CDR1 and CDR2 from the germline V gene are SGHTA and FQGNSA. The CDR3 extends over 15 amino acids. The germline V and J ends were trimmed by 5 bases and 6 bases, with 19 bases remaining between them. CDR3 sequence: CASSPTQVRTAEAFF. As DNA, the CDR3 is TGTGCCAGCAGCCCGACCCAGGTTAGGACTGCTGAAGCTTTCTTT. The full variable domain, its missing parts supplied by reference TRBV7-2 and TRBJ1-1, is GAGVSQSPSNKVTEKGKDVELRCDPISGHTALYWYRQSLGQGLEFLIYFQGNSAPDKSGLPSDRFSAERTGGSVSTLTIQRTQQEDSAVYLCASSPTQVRTAEAFFGQGTRLTVV.

This clonotype was seen a few times. The J gene is TRBJ2-1, the V gene TRBV6-4, with D tentatively TRBD1 (5 bases). This CDR3 region has 14 residues. The germline V gene encodes CDR1 MRHNA and CDR2 SNTAGT. The V end lost 8 bases, the J end lost 9 bases, and 20 bases lay between the germline ends. The CDR3 DNA is TGTGCCAGCGGACAAAATTACGGAACAGCTGAGCAGTTCTTC. This sequence encodes CASGQNYGTAEQFF.

The table lists this clonotype with many counts. The rearrangement uses TRBV28 and TRBJ2-7; D ambiguous. This CDR3 contains 11 residues. V shed 6 bases and J shed 5 bases, with 8 bases lying between them. Germline V gene sequence: CDR1 MDHEN, CDR2 SYDVKM. CDR3 loop: CASRGTNEQYF. CDR3 DNA: TGTGCCAGCAGAGGAACTAACGAGCAGTACTTC.

This clonotype is medium-sized in the sample. This chain links TRBV9 with TRBJ2-1; perhaps TRBD2 as D (7 bases). V dropped 0 bases and J dropped 9 bases, with 10 bases sitting between them. Germline V gives CDR1 SGDLS, CDR2 YYNGEE. CDR3 length: 13 residues. The CDR3 spells CASSVAGGGEQFF. CDR3 nucleotides: TGTGCCAGCAGCGTAGCGGGGGGCGGTGAGCAGTTCTTC.